This entry lists 11 T cell receptor beta chains sequenced from one sample in a study of cytomegalovirus exposure and HLA in healthy donors. The study ran its PCR with 60 Vbeta and 13 Jbeta primers. Data came from immunoSEQ multiplex PCR; TCRdb stores just in-frame clones and leaves some out. This repertoire shows some 150,000 clones, approximately 75% found once; its top ten account for 3.7%. Sequencing used PBMCs. The receptors were gathered from a man aged 30 to 39 in good health and CMV-seropositive.

The V gene is TRBV2, the J gene TRBJ2-7; 7 positions agree with TRBD2. Per the germline V gene, CDR1 is SNHLY and CDR2 is FYNNEI. The trim removed 2 bases at V and 2 bases at J, leaving 3 bases unmatched. This CDR3 is 14 amino acids long. The CDR3 coding sequence is TGTGCCAGCAGTGAAATCGGACTAGCCTACGAGCAGTACTTC. It translates to CASSEIGLAYEQYF.

J is TRBJ2-5 and V is TRBV5-1; 7 bases are a match to TRBD2. The CDR3 sequence is 14 residues long. The germline V gene encodes CDR1 SGHRS and CDR2 YFSETQ. V trimming: 6 bases; J trimming: 2 bases; junction bases outside the gene matches: 7. The CDR3 DNA is TGCGCCAGCACCTGGGGGGGATTACAAGAGACCCAGTACTTC. Translating it yields CASTWGGLQETQYF.

This chain joins TRBV5-1 and TRBJ2-3, with TRBD1 identical over 8 bases. The CDR3 is 15 residues long. V shed 3 bases and J 4 bases; nucleotides not matched to a gene: 7. From germline, CDR1 is SGHRS and CDR2 YFSETQ. DNA for the CDR3: TGCGCCAGCAGCTCATGGACAGGGAAGGCAGATACGCAGTATTTT. Residues: CASSSWTGKADTQYF.

This clone was recorded a few times. This chain links TRBV10-3 with TRBJ1-2; 8 bases match TRBD1. CDR3 size: 17 residues. Trimming removed 3 bases from V and 3 bases from J; junction bases left unmatched: 12. From germline, CDR1 is ENHRY and CDR2 SYGVKD. CDR3 residues: CAISDGRTGFMHYGYTF. The CDR3 region has the DNA TGTGCCATCAGTGATGGGCGGACAGGGTTTATGCACTATGGCTACACCTTC.

This clone was counted a few times. The chain combines TRBV4-1 with TRBJ2-6, with D unresolved. From germline, CDR1 is MGHRA and CDR2 YSYEKL. V shed 8 bases and J shed 0 bases, with 11 bases lying between them. This CDR3 contains 15 residues. Here the CDR3 DNA reads TGCGCCAGCGCGGCGGTTGGCTCTGGGGCCAACGTCCTGACTTTC. Protein: CASAAVGSGANVLTF.

The chain employs TRBV25-1 and TRBJ2-7, with 7 bases aligning to TRBD2. Germline lookup yields CDR1 MGHDK and CDR2 SYGVNS. This CDR3 spans 12 amino acids. Losses at the gene ends were 5 bases for V and 3 bases for J; bases not matched to a gene: 1. Here the CDR3 DNA reads TGTGCCAGCAGTTGGGGGGGCTACGAGCAGTACTTC. Translated: CASSWGGYEQYF.

The chain carries TRBV12-5 and TRBJ2-1, with 8 bases lining up with TRBD1. Germline values: CDR1 LGHNT, CDR2 FRNRAP. This CDR3 is built from 16 residues. V lost 3 bases and J lost 1; bases outside the gene matches: 5. CDR3 loop: CASGFPTGASYNEQFF. The CDR3 region has the DNA TGTGCTAGTGGTTTTCCGACAGGGGCATCCTACAATGAGCAGTTCTTC.

In its sample, this clone was seen a few times. V usage is TRBV21-1 and J usage is TRBJ2-7; the table names TRBD2, a call not compared with the DNA. TRBV21-1 is a recognized pseudogene. This CDR3 has 14 amino acids. CDR3 coding DNA: TGTGCCAGCAGCAAAAGCAGACTCCTTCACGAGCAGTACTTC. This codes for CASSKSRLLHEQYF.

Remarks on this clone: The identical CDR3 is also encoded by other nucleotide sequences in the sample. V usage is TRBV28 and J usage is TRBJ2-7; D uncertain. Per germline, CDR1 MDHEN and CDR2 SYDVKM. Trimming cost V 1 base and J 3 bases, with 4 bases left between them. This CDR3 is built from 12 residues. The CDR3 protein is CASSLSGYEQYF. The DNA of the CDR3 is TGTGCCAGCAGTTTATCCGGCTACGAGCAGTACTTC.

In this sample, this clone turned up a few times. This chain joins TRBV7-3 and TRBJ2-1; TRBD1 aligns across 9 bases. The CDR3 runs 18 residues. Germline loops: CDR1 SGHTA, CDR2 FQGTGA. The junction had 11 bases not matched to a gene; V was cut back by 0 bases and J by 5 bases. This CDR3 is CASSLTAGQGNGNNEQFF. The CDR3 nucleotides are TGTGCCAGCAGCTTAACGGCGGGACAGGGTAATGGTAACAATGAGCAGTTCTTC.

This clone was observed a single time. The rearrangement uses TRBV7-3 and TRBJ2-1; the D gene is possibly TRBD1 (6 bases). V was pared by 4 bases and J by 9 bases, with 13 bases between. CDR1 is SGHTA, CDR2 FQGTGA, per germline. The CDR3 totals 13 residues. In DNA form, the CDR3 reads TGTGCCAGCAGCTCAAGACAGGAGGCTGAGCAGTTCTTC. It specifies CASSSRQEAEQFF.